The 17 T cell receptor beta chains presented below share a single source sample, sequenced in a study of blood T cell repertoires in COVID-19. Assay: immunoSEQ multiplex PCR; the TCRdb copy retains only in-frame clones and omits some. The table lists about 320,000 clones, 88% of them singletons, with approximately 1.8% in the top ten. The sequencing input was peripheral blood. All receptors derive from a young woman with COVID-19, enrolled during active disease.

V is TRBV18 and J is TRBJ2-6; 10 nucleotides line up with TRBD1. Germline CDR1 KGHSH, CDR2 LQKENI. The V segment lost 3 bases and the J segment 2 bases; nucleotides outside the gene matches: 4. This CDR3 region has 17 residues. CDR3 bases: TGTGCCAGCTCACCGCGACAGGGGGCAGCTGGGGCCAACGTCCTGACTTTC. It yields the protein CASSPRQGAAGANVLTF.

The chain joins TRBV4-1 to TRBJ1-2; D is uncertain. Germline V gives CDR1 MGHRA, CDR2 YSYEKL. The germline V and J ends were trimmed by 0 bases and 4 bases, with 12 bases remaining between them. CDR3 length: 15 residues. CDR3 sequence reads: CASSQEIGRGYGYTF. CDR3 DNA: TGCGCCAGCAGCCAAGAGATCGGACGGGGCTATGGCTACACCTTC.

The J gene is TRBJ1-1, the V gene TRBV11-3; D not resolved. This CDR3 has 14 amino acids. V lost 5 bases and J 0 bases, leaving 10 bases between the germline ends. In germline, CDR1 is SGHNT, CDR2 YENEEA. CDR3 residues: CASSARVMNTEAFF. The CDR3 nucleotides read TGTGCCAGCAGCGCACGAGTTATGAACACTGAAGCTTTCTTT.

J is TRBJ2-1 and V is TRBV9, with D maybe TRBD2 (5 bases). This CDR3 is 14 amino acids long. Germline V gene data show CDR1 as SGDLS and CDR2 as YYNGEE. V was trimmed by 4 bases and J by 2 bases, leaving 10 bases between them. CDR3 DNA sequence: TGTGCCAGCAGCCCGGGGATCGCCTACAATGAGCAGTTCTTC. Amino acid sequence: CASSPGIAYNEQFF. Full variable domain (missing parts from reference TRBV9 and TRBJ2-1): DSGVTQTPKHLITATGQRVTLRCSPRSGDLSVYWYQQSLDQGLQFLIQYYNGEERAKGNILERFSAQQFPDLHSELNLSSLELGDSALYFCASSPGIAYNEQFFGPGTRLTVL.

This chain connects TRBV27 to TRBJ1-1; TRBD1 matches at 7 bases. The ends lost 4 bases at V and 4 bases at J; junction bases unmatched: 3. Germline V gene lookup returns CDR1 MNHEY and CDR2 SMNVEV (reference sequence). The CDR3 totals 13 residues. The CDR3 sequence: CASSWGQRTEAFF. CDR3 DNA: TGTGCCAGCAGTTGGGGACAGCGCACTGAAGCTTTCTTT.

This clone was counted only a few times. The gene calls are TRBV18 and TRBJ1-1; 7 nucleotides align to TRBD1. Germline CDR1 reads KGHSH; CDR2 reads LQKENI. J gave up 1 base and V 2 bases, and 4 bases lay outside the gene matches. The CDR3 runs to 15 residues. The CDR3 sequence is CASSPDQGGNTEAFF. The DNA of the CDR3 is TGTGCCAGCTCACCAGATCAGGGGGGGAACACTGAAGCTTTCTTT.

The sample holds one count of this clone. The rearrangement uses TRBV5-1 and TRBJ1-2; 7 positions agree with TRBD1. Germline trimming cut 4 bases from V and 1 base from J; bases unmatched to any gene: 4. Germline V gene lookup returns CDR1 SGHRS and CDR2 YFSETQ. The CDR3 is 14 residues long. CDR3 region: CASSAGQLNYGYTF. The CDR3 DNA is TGCGCCAGCAGCGCGGGACAGCTTAACTATGGCTACACCTTC.

This chain joins TRBV7-9 and TRBJ2-3; 10 nucleotides align to TRBD2. V lost 2 bases and J lost 4; bases outside the gene matches: 3. This CDR3 region has 15 residues. Germline V gene sequence: CDR1 SEHNR, CDR2 FQNEAQ (reference sequence). The CDR3 reads CASSLSSGGSDTQYF. CDR3 in DNA: TGTGCCAGCAGCTTATCTAGCGGGGGCTCAGATACGCAGTATTTT.

The chain joins TRBV30 to TRBJ1-5; possibly TRBD1 for D (5 bases). CDR1 and CDR2 from the germline V gene are GTSNPN and SVGIG (reference sequence). V lost 4 bases and J lost 6, with 13 bases in between. This CDR3 region has 13 residues. CDR3 sequence reads: CAWNPGMGQPQHF. The DNA of the CDR3 is TGTGCCTGGAACCCAGGGATGGGTCAGCCCCAGCATTTT.

The genes are TRBV4-1 and TRBJ1-1; unclear D gene. There are 14 residues in the CDR3. Germline CDR1 reads MGHRA; CDR2 reads YSYEKL. V gave up 4 bases and J gave up 0 bases, with 9 bases separating them. CDR3 nucleotides: TGCGCCAGCAGCCGCCTTCTAATGAACACTGAAGCTTTCTTT. Translation: CASSRLLMNTEAFF.

This sequence joins TRBV29-1 and TRBJ1-1; D call uncertain. Per germline, CDR1 SQVTM and CDR2 ANQGSEA. This CDR3 is built from 13 residues. The V and J ends lost 3 bases and 6 bases respectively, with 14 bases between them. The CDR3 bases are TGCAGCGTTGATTTGTTCGGGCGGGCTGAAGCTTTCTTT. This gives the protein CSVDLFGRAEAFF.

The rearrangement joins TRBV5-1 to TRBJ1-5; D not resolved. CDR1 and CDR2 (germline): SGHRS, YFSETQ. Trimming stripped 4 bases from V and 3 bases from J, with 8 bases between. The CDR3 is 13 residues long. The CDR3 DNA follows: TGCGCCAGCAGCCAGACTTACAATCAGCCCCAGCATTTT. This codes for CASSQTYNQPQHF.

This chain uses TRBV11-2 with TRBJ1-1, with D possibly matching TRBD1 (5 bases). Germline V gene data show CDR1 as SGHAT and CDR2 as FQNNGV. Trimming shortened V by 2 bases and J by 2 bases, and 9 bases separated the two germline ends. This CDR3 contains 14 residues. Written as DNA, the CDR3 is TGTGCCAGCAGCTTAAAAACAGGTAACACTGAAGCTTTCTTT. It specifies CASSLKTGNTEAFF.

The chain uses TRBV29-1 and TRBJ2-3, with D maybe TRBD2 (6 bases). Germline V gives CDR1 SQVTM, CDR2 ANQGSEA. Trimming pared 6 bases from V and 1 base from J, leaving 14 bases between. The length of the CDR3 is 14 residues. CDR3 sequence reads: CSVEGLTGTDTQYF. DNA for the CDR3: TGCAGCGTCGAGGGACTTACGGGCACAGATACGCAGTATTTT.

The V and J genes are TRBV7-2 and TRBJ1-5; D not resolved. Trimming pared 8 bases from V and 4 bases from J, leaving 12 bases between. Germline CDR1 reads SGHTA; CDR2 reads FQGNSA. The CDR3 extends over 13 amino acids. This CDR3 reads CASGAQINQPQHF. CDR3 sequence (DNA): TGTGCCAGCGGTGCACAGATAAATCAGCCCCAGCATTTT. Using reference TRBV7-2 and TRBJ1-5 for the parts outside the CDR3, the full variable domain is GAGVSQSPSNKVTEKGKDVELRCDPISGHTALYWYRQSLGQGLEFLIYFQGNSAPDKSGLPSDRFSAERTGGSVSTLTIQRTQQEDSAVYLCASGAQINQPQHFGDGTRLSIL.

This clone appeared a few times. V usage is TRBV2 and J usage is TRBJ1-6, with a weak D call TRBD1 (5 bases). The V end was cut by 2 bases, the J end by 0 bases, with 8 bases between. CDR1 and CDR2 (germline): SNHLY, FYNNEI. The CDR3 sequence is 16 residues long. The CDR3 region has the DNA TGTGCCAGCAGTGAAAGGGGAAGCTCCTATAATTCACCCCTCCACTTT. Translating it yields CASSERGSSYNSPLHF.

In this sample, this clone turned up once. The J gene is TRBJ1-2, the V gene TRBV29-1, with 9 nucleotides matching TRBD1. In germline, CDR1 is SQVTM, CDR2 ANQGSEA. The CDR3 loop spans 13 amino acids. The trim removed 7 bases at V and 8 bases at J, leaving 11 bases unmatched. The DNA for the CDR3 is TGCAGCGCCGGGGACAGGGAAGGTGACGGCTACACCTTC. Protein sequence: CSAGDREGDGYTF.